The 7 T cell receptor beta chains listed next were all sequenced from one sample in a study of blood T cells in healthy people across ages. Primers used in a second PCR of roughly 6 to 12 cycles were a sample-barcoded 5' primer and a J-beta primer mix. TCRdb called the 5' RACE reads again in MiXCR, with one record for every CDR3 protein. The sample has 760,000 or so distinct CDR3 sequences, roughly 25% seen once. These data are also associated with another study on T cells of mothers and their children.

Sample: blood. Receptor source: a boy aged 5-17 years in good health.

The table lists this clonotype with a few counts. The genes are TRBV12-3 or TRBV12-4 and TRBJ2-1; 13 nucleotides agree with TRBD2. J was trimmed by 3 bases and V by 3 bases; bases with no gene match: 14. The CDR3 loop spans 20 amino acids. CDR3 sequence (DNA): TGTGCCAGCAGTTTTACGGGACTAGCGGGACACACCACGGTCTACAATGAGCAGTTCTTC. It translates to CASSFTGLAGHTTVYNEQFF.

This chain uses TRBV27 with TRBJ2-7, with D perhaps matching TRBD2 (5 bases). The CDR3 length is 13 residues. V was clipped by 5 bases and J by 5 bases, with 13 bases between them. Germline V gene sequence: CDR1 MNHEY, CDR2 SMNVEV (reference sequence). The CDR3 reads CASSPQSGDEQYF. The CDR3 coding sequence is TGTGCCAGCAGTCCACAATCCGGGGACGAGCAGTACTTC.

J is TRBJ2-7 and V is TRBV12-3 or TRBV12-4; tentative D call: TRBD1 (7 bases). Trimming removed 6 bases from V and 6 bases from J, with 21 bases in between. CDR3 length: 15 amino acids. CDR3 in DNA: TGTGCCAGCAGCCCGACCGGGGGACAGCCTCTCGAGCAGTACTTC. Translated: CASSPTGGQPLEQYF.

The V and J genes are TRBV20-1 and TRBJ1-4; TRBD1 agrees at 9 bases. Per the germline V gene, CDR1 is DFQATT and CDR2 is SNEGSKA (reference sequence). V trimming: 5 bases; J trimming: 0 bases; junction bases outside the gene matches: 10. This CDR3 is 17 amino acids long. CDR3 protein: CSAPRTGALTTNEKLFF. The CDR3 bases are TGCAGTGCTCCTCGGACAGGGGCCTTAACAACTAATGAAAAACTGTTTTTT.

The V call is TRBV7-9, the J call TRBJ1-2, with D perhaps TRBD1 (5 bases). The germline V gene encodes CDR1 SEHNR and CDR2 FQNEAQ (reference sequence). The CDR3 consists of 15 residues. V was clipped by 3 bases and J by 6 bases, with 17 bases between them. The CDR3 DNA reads TGTGCCAGCAGCTTGTTCATTGCAGGGCACGATGGCTACACCTTC. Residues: CASSLFIAGHDGYTF.

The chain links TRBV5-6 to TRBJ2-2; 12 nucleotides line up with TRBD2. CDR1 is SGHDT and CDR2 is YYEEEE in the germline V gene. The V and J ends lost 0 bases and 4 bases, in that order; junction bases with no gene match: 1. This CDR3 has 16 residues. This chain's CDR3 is CASSLASGRATGELFF. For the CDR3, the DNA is TGTGCCAGCAGCTTGGCTAGCGGGAGGGCCACCGGGGAGCTGTTTTTT.

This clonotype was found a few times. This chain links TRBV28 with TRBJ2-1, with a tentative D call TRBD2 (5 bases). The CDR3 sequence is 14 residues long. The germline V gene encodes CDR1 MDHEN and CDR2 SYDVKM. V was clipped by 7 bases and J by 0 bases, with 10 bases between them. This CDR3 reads CASTRESSYNEQFF. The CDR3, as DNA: TGTGCCAGCACTCGGGAAAGCTCCTACAATGAGCAGTTCTTC.